These T cell receptor beta chains were read from a single sample in a study of OX40 agonist ivuxolimab in advanced cancers. Libraries were prepared by immunoSEQ multiplex PCR; TCRdb keeps only in-frame clonotypes and omits some of them. The sample has around 82,000 clones; 85% to 90% are singletons. Specimen: CD4+ or CD8+ T cells sorted from blood, collected in a trial of the OX40 agonist ivuxolimab. Source of these receptors: an adult with an advanced solid tumor such as melanoma, head and neck, liver or kidney cancer. Both conserved end residues are part of each CDR3. A D gene is named only where the DNA matches it firmly. Where a row states a size, it is once, few, many or the class of an expanded clone; other rows omit it.

CDR3nt,CDR3aa,d_gene,v_gene,j_gene,abundance
TGTGCCAGCAGTCGGGGACAGGGAGGTGAAGCTTTCTTT,CASSRGQGGEAFF,TRBD1,TRBV28,TRBJ1-1,-
TGTGCCAGCAGCCAAGATGGCGGCAGGGAACGCGGCTACACCTTC,CASSQDGGRERGYTF,-,TRBV14,TRBJ1-2,-
TGTGCCAGCACCAGAGGGGACAGGTACTCCTACGAGCAGTACTTC,CASTRGDRYSYEQYF,TRBD1,TRBV28,TRBJ2-7,-
TGTGCCAGCAGCGTAGGTTCGGATACGCAGTATTTT,CASSVGSDTQYF,-,TRBV11-3,TRBJ2-3,once
TGTGCCAGCAGCAAACCCGGGACCCATCCCTCCGAGCAGTACTTC,CASSKPGTHPSEQYF,-,TRBV21-1,TRBJ2-7,-
TGTGCCAGCAGTCTCTGGGAGACTAATCAGCCCCAGCATTTT,CASSLWETNQPQHF,-,TRBV7-2,TRBJ1-5,-
TGTGCCAGCAGCTTATATGGGCGGTACGAGCAGTACTTC,CASSLYGRYEQYF,-,TRBV7-2,TRBJ2-7,-
TGTGCCAGCAGCTTAGTAGGCGATGAGCAGTTCTTC,CASSLVGDEQFF,-,TRBV7-9,TRBJ2-1,-
TGCGCCAGCAGCCCTATTTGGGACAGGGGAGGCGGCTACACCTTC,CASSPIWDRGGGYTF,TRBD1,TRBV5-1,TRBJ1-2,-
TGCAGCGTTGAAGAGGGATTGAGAACTGAAGCTTTCTTT,CSVEEGLRTEAFF,-,TRBV29-1,TRBJ1-1,-
TGTGCCAGTAGTTGGGACAGGGGAAACGAGCAGTACTTC,CASSWDRGNEQYF,TRBD1,TRBV19,TRBJ2-7,few
TGTGCCAGCAGCTCAAGGACAGGGTCAGGAGAAAAACTGTTTTTT,CASSSRTGSGEKLFF,TRBD1,TRBV7-8,TRBJ1-4,-
TGTGCCAGCAGTCCTCGCAACTTCTACGAGCAGTACTTC,CASSPRNFYEQYF,-,TRBV6-6,TRBJ2-7,-
TGTGCCAGCAGCTCCCCCCCTGGGGGGGCGGACTATGGCTACACCTTC,CASSSPPGGADYGYTF,-,TRBV11-2,TRBJ1-2,-
TGTGCCAGCAGTGATCTAGCGGGAGGCGCAGATACGCAGTATTTT,CASSDLAGGADTQYF,TRBD2,TRBV6-1,TRBJ2-3,few
TGCGCCAGCAGCTTGGTGGCGGGAGGCACCTACGAGCAGTACTTC,CASSLVAGGTYEQYF,TRBD2,TRBV5-1,TRBJ2-7,-
TGTGCCAGCAGCCCCCCACGTTTCGTTGAGCAGTTCTTC,CASSPPRFVEQFF,-,TRBV7-9,TRBJ2-1,-
TGCGCCAGCAGCTTGCTAAGAGGTGGGAATGAAAAACTGTTTTTT,CASSLLRGGNEKLFF,-,TRBV5-1,TRBJ1-4,-
TGTGCCAGCAGTTCCTTGGGGGGTTCCAGTTGGGAGACCCAGTACTTC,CASSSLGGSSWETQYF,-,TRBV6-6,TRBJ2-5,-
TGTGCCAGCAGCCAGCGCAGGGGATCTGGAAACACCATATATTTT,CASSQRRGSGNTIYF,-,TRBV4-2,TRBJ1-3,-
TGCGCCAGCAGCCAAGGTTCGGGCGGCAGCTCCTACGAGCAGTACTTC,CASSQGSGGSSYEQYF,-,TRBV4-1,TRBJ2-7,-
TGTGCCAGCAGCTTAGAACGGGAGTACGAGCAGTACTTC,CASSLEREYEQYF,-,TRBV7-2,TRBJ2-7,few
TGTGCCAGCAGTTATCTGGTCGGTAGCTCCTACGAGCAGTACTTC,CASSYLVGSSYEQYF,-,TRBV6-6,TRBJ2-7,-
TGTGCCAGCAGCTTAGGGAGGCCGAACTCTGGAAACACCATATATTTT,CASSLGRPNSGNTIYF,-,TRBV7-9,TRBJ1-3,once